This TCR beta chain was documented in a study of CD8 T cells in ankylosing spondylitis. Each CDR3 protein is one row after TCRdb ran MiXCR on the 5' RACE reads. The table has 340,000 or so distinct CDR3 sequences, roughly 15% seen once. The CDR3 covers 15 residues. CDR1 is LGHNT and CDR2 is FRNRAP in the germline V gene. J lost 5 bases, V lost 5 bases, and 8 bases had no gene match. V and J are TRBV12-5 and TRBJ1-2; 10 positions agree with TRBD1. Specimen: blood, either unsorted or a sorted T cell fraction (not recorded which). The sequence came from a male donor with ankylosing spondylitis or in good health (not recorded which). This CDR3 is CASGTTGTGVYGYTF. The DNA of the CDR3 is TGTGCTAGTGGTACCACCGGGACAGGGGTATATGGCTACACCTTC. Filled out from reference TRBV12-5 and TRBJ1-2, the complete variable domain reads DARVTQTPRHKVTEMGQEVTMRCQPILGHNTVFWYRQTMMQGLELLAYFRNRAPLDDSGMPKDRFSAEMPDATLATLKIQPSEPRDSAVYFCASGTTGTGVYGYTFGSGTRLTVV.